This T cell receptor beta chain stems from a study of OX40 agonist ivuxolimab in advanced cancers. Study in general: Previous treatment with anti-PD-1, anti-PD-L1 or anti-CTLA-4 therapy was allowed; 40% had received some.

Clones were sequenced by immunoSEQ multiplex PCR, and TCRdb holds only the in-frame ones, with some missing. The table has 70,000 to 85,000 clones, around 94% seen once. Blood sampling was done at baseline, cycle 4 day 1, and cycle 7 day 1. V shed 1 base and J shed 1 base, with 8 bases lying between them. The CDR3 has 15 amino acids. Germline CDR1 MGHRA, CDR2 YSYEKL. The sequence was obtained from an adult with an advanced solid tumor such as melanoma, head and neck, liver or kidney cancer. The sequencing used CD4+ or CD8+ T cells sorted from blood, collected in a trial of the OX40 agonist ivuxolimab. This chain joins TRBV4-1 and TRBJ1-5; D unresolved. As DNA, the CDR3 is TGCGCCAGCAGCCAAGGGGGTTACAGCAATCAGCCCCAGCATTTT. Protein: CASSQGGYSNQPQHF.